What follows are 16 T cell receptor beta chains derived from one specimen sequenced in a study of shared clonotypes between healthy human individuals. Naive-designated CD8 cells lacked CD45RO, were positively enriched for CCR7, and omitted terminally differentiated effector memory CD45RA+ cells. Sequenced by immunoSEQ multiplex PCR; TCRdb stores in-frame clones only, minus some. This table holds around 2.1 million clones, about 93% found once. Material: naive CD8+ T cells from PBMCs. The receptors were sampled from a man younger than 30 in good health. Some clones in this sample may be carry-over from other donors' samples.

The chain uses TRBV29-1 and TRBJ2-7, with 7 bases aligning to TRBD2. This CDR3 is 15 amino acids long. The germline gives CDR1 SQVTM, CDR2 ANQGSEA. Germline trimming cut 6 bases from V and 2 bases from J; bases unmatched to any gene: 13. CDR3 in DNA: TGCAGCGTGTATGACGTCGCTAGCGGCGCCTACGAGCAGTACTTC. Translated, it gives CSVYDVASGAYEQYF.

In DNA form, the CDR3 reads TGTGCCAGCGGGTACCGAGCGGTCTCCTACGAGCAGTACTTC. This sequence encodes CASGYRAVSYEQYF. The chain joins TRBV7-2 to TRBJ2-7, with D possibly TRBD2 on 5 matching bases. The CDR3 runs to 14 residues. Trimming shortened V by 8 bases and J by 0 bases, and 14 bases separated the two germline ends. Germline V gives CDR1 SGHTA, CDR2 FQGNSA. The whole variable domain, remainder taken from reference TRBV7-2 and TRBJ2-7, is GAGVSQSPSNKVTEKGKDVELRCDPISGHTALYWYRQSLGQGLEFLIYFQGNSAPDKSGLPSDRFSAERTGGSVSTLTIQRTQQEDSAVYLCASGYRAVSYEQYFGPGTRLTVT.

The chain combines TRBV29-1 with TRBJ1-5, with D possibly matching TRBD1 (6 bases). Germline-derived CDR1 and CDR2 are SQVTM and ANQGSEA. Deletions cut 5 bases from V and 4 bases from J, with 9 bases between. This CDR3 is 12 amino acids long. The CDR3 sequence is CSVLQGNQPQHF. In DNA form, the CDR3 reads TGCAGCGTTTTACAGGGAAATCAGCCCCAGCATTTT.

The CDR3 nucleotides are TGTGCCAGCAGTTTAAACGGAGCCCAGCAGTTCTTC. Its translation: CASSLNGAQQFF. The chain uses TRBV27 and TRBJ2-1; unclear D gene. Germline loops: CDR1 MNHEY, CDR2 SMNVEV (reference sequence). The CDR3 contains 12 residues. The V end lost 2 bases, the J end lost 11 bases, and 10 bases lay between the germline ends.

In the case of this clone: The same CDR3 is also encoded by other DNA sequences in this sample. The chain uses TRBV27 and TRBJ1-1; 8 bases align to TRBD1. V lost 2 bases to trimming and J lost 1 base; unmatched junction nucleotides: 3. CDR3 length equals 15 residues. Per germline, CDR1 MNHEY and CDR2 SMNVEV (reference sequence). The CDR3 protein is CASSLRQGRNTEAFF. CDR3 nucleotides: TGTGCCAGCAGTTTAAGACAGGGGAGGAACACTGAAGCTTTCTTT.

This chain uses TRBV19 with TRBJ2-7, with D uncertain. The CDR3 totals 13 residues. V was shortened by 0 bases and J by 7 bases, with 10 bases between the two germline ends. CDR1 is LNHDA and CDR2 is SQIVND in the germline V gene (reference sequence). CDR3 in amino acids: CASSIDQRQEQYF. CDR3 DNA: TGTGCCAGTAGTATAGATCAACGGCAGGAGCAGTACTTC.

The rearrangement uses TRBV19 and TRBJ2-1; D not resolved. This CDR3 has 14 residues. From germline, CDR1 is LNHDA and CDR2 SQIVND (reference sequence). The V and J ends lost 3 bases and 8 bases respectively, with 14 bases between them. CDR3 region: CASSIRDTRDEQFF. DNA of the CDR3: TGTGCCAGTAGTATCCGAGACACTCGCGATGAGCAGTTCTTC.

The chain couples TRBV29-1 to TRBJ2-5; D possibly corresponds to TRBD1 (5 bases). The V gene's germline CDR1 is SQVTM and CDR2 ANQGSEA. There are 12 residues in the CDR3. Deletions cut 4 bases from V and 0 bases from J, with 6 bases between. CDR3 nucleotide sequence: TGCAGCGTTGTAGGGGACCAAGAGACCCAGTACTTC. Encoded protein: CSVVGDQETQYF. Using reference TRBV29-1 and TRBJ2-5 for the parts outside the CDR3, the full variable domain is SAVISQKPSRDICQRGTSLTIQCQVDSQVTMMFWYRQQPGQSLTLIATANQGSEATYESGFVIDKFPISRPNLTFSTLTVSNMSPEDSSIYLCSVVGDQETQYFGPGTRLLVL.

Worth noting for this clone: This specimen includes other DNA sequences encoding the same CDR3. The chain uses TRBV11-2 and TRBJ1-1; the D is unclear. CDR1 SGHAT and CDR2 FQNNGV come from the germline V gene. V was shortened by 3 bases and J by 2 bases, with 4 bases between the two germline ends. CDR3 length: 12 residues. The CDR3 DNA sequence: TGTGCCAGCAGCTTCCAAAACACTGAAGCTTTCTTT. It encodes CASSFQNTEAFF.

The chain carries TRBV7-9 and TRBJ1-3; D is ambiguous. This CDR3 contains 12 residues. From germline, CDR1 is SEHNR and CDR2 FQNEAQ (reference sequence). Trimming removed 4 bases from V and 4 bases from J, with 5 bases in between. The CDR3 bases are TGTGCCAGCAGCTCCAGGGGAAACACCATATATTTT. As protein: CASSSRGNTIYF.

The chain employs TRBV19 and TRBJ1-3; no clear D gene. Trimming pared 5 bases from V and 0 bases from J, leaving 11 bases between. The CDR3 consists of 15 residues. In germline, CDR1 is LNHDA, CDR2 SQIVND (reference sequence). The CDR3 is CASSPWLSSGNTIYF. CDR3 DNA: TGTGCCAGTAGTCCCTGGTTGAGCTCTGGAAACACCATATATTTT.

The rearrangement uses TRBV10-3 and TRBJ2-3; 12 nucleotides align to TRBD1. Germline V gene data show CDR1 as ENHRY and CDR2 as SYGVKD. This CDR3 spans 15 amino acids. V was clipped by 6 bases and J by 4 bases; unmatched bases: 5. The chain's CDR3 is CAIRSGTGGPDTQYF. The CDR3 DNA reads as TGTGCCATCAGGTCCGGGACAGGGGGCCCAGATACGCAGTATTTT.

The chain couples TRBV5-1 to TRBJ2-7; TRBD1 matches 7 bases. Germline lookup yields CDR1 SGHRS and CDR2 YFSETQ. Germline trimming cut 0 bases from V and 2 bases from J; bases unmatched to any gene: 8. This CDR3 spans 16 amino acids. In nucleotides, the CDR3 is TGCGCCAGCAGCTTGGGTCGGGGACAGAGAACCTACGAGCAGTACTTC. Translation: CASSLGRGQRTYEQYF.

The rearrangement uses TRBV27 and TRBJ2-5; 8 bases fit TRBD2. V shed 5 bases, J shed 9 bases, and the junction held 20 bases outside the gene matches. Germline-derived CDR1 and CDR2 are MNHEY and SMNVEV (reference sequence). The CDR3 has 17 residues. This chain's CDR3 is CASSPSRASGPGGPQYF. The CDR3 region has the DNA TGTGCCAGCAGTCCCTCCAGGGCTAGCGGGCCCGGGGGGCCCCAGTACTTC.

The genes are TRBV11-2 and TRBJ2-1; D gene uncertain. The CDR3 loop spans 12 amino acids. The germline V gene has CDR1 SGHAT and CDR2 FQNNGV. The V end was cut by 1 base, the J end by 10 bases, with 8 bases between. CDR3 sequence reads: CASSLVSVEQFF. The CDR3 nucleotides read TGTGCCAGCAGCTTAGTCTCCGTGGAGCAGTTCTTC.

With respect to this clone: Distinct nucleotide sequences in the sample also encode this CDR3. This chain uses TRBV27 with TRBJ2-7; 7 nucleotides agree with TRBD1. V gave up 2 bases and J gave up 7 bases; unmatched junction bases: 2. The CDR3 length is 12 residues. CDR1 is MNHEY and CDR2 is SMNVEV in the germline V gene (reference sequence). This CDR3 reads CASSLLQGEQYF. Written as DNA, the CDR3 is TGTGCCAGCAGTTTACTACAGGGGGAGCAGTACTTC.